Presented here are 2 T cell receptor beta chains from one specimen sequenced in a study of blood T cell repertoires in COVID-19. Repertoires were generated with immunoSEQ multiplex PCR, while TCRdb's copy carries only in-frame clones and drops some. The profile shows 120,000 to 150,000 clones, around four fifths of them singletons. Sequencing was performed on peripheral blood. Source of these receptors: a middle-aged woman with active or convalescent COVID-19.

The chain links TRBV18 to TRBJ1-1, with D perhaps TRBD1 (6 bases). Trimming shortened V by 6 bases and J by 5 bases, and 19 bases separated the two germline ends. The CDR3 is 15 amino acids. In germline, CDR1 is KGHSH, CDR2 LQKENI. The CDR3: CASSTTGPTWTEAFF. The DNA for the CDR3 is TGTGCCAGCTCGACGACAGGCCCAACGTGGACTGAAGCTTTCTTT.

This clone was picked up many times. This same CDR3 is encoded by further DNA sequences in the sample. V gene TRBV7-9 combines with J gene TRBJ1-2; TRBD1 matches 7 bases. Per the germline V gene, CDR1 is SEHNR and CDR2 is FQNEAQ (reference sequence). V was pared by 5 bases and J by 1 base, with 7 bases of the junction left unmatched. This CDR3 contains 15 residues. In DNA form, the CDR3 reads TGTGCCAGCAGCCCAAGGACAGGCTATAACTATGGCTACACCTTC. Amino acids: CASSPRTGYNYGYTF.